The 15 T cell receptor beta chains presented below share a single source sample, sequenced in a study of shared clonotypes between healthy human individuals. CD45RO-negative, CCR7-selected cells formed the naive CD8 fraction, which excluded terminally differentiated effector memory CD45RA+ cells. The assay was immunoSEQ multiplex PCR, and TCRdb's table has in-frame clones only and misses some. The sample has hundreds of thousands of clones; almost 95% are singletons. The sample taken for sequencing was naive CD8+ T cells sorted from blood. All receptors come from a man aged 30-40 years in good health.

This chain joins TRBV7-3 and TRBJ2-3; D may be TRBD2 (7 bases). The CDR3 runs 13 residues. The germline V and J ends were trimmed by 3 bases and 4 bases, with 8 bases remaining between them. Germline CDR1 SGHTA, CDR2 FQGTGA. The CDR3 coding sequence is TGTGCCAGCAGCTTGGGGGGGCCAGATACGCAGTATTTT. It specifies CASSLGGPDTQYF.

The chain employs TRBV19 and TRBJ1-1; no clear D. CDR3 length: 17 residues. The germline V gene encodes CDR1 LNHDA and CDR2 SQIVND (reference sequence). V lost 1 base, J lost 0 bases, and 15 bases lay in between. For the CDR3, the DNA is TGTGCCAGTAGTATAGGAGGTATGGGCAGCCTGAACACTGAAGCTTTCTTT. Its protein product is CASSIGGMGSLNTEAFF.

This chain uses TRBV7-8 with TRBJ2-7; D perhaps matches TRBD2 (6 bases). The CDR3 runs to 13 residues. Trimming removed 5 bases from V and 3 bases from J, with 11 bases in between. Per the germline V gene, CDR1 is SGHVS and CDR2 is FQNEAQ. The CDR3 region is CASSGRGIYEQYF. CDR3 in DNA: TGTGCCAGCAGCGGGCGGGGTATCTACGAGCAGTACTTC. The whole variable domain, filled in from reference TRBV7-8 and TRBJ2-7, reads GAGVSQSPRYKVAKRGQDVALRCDPISGHVSLFWYQQALGQGPEFLTYFQNEAQLDKSGLPSDRFFAERPEGSVSTLKIQRTQQEDSAVYLCASSGRGIYEQYFGPGTRLTVT.

The J gene is TRBJ1-2, the V gene TRBV11-2; TRBD1 aligns across 7 bases. V dropped 3 bases and J dropped 0; count of bases not matched to a gene: 4. Germline V gene sequence: CDR1 SGHAT, CDR2 FQNNGV. The CDR3 totals 15 residues. In DNA form, the CDR3 reads TGTGCCAGCAGCTTCGAGGGGGCAGCTAACTATGGCTACACCTTC. It specifies CASSFEGAANYGYTF.

The V call is TRBV6-4, the J call TRBJ2-1; 12 bases match TRBD2. Germline-derived CDR1 and CDR2 are MRHNA and SNTAGT. With V trimmed by 4 bases and J by 5 bases, 3 bases remained unmatched. The CDR3 runs 15 residues. The CDR3 DNA reads as TGTGCCAGCAGTGGACTAGCGGGGGAAGACAATGAGCAGTTCTTC. Its translation: CASSGLAGEDNEQFF.

In this sample, this clone turned up once. DNA of the CDR3: TGTGCCAGCGGCGAGACAGAGTACAATGAGCAGTTCTTC. Its protein is CASGETEYNEQFF. This chain links TRBV7-9 with TRBJ2-1, with a tentative D call TRBD1 (5 bases). Germline V lookup: CDR1 SEHNR, CDR2 FQNEAQ (reference sequence). Between the trimmed V and J ends, which lost 8 bases and 4 bases, there was a span of 12 bases. The CDR3 length is 13 residues.

The chain recombines TRBV19 with TRBJ2-1; TRBD2 agrees at 10 bases. This CDR3 is built from 15 residues. Germline loops: CDR1 LNHDA, CDR2 SQIVND (reference sequence). V lost 3 bases, J lost 9 bases, and 8 bases stayed unmatched. In DNA form, the CDR3 reads TGTGCCAGTAGTATTAGCCTAGCGGGAGTTTTTGAGCAGTTCTTC. Amino acids: CASSISLAGVFEQFF.

This clone was recorded a few times. The chain's CDR3 is CATSRESGSSTDTQYF. The CDR3 nucleotides read TGTGCCACCAGCAGAGAGTCCGGGAGTTCTACAGATACGCAGTATTTT. The genes are TRBV15 and TRBJ2-3, with a tentative D call TRBD2 (6 bases). Trimming cost V 0 bases and J 3 bases, with 13 bases left between them. Per germline, CDR1 LNHNV and CDR2 YYDKDF (reference sequence). There are 16 residues in the CDR3.

The genes are TRBV6-5 and TRBJ2-7; D is perhaps TRBD2 (6 bases). Trimming removed 7 bases at V and 5 bases at J, with 15 bases between. Germline values: CDR1 MNHEY, CDR2 SVGAGI. The CDR3 has 13 amino acids. The CDR3 coding sequence is TGTGCCAGCAACTTGGGAGGCGGCGACGAGCAGTACTTC. This translates into CASNLGGGDEQYF.

The rearrangement joins TRBV7-9 to TRBJ2-2; the match to TRBD1 covers 8 bases. The germline V gene has CDR1 SEHNR and CDR2 FQNEAQ (reference sequence). This CDR3 is built from 15 residues. Trimming removed 1 base from V and 5 bases from J; junction bases left unmatched: 3. DNA of the CDR3: TGTGCCAGCAGCTTAGTCCGGACAGGGACCGGGGAGCTGTTTTTT. Translating it yields CASSLVRTGTGELFF.

This chain connects TRBV4-1 to TRBJ1-1, with D perhaps matching TRBD1 (6 bases). The CDR3 is 14 residues long. The V end lost 2 bases, the J end lost 6 bases, and 13 bases lay between the germline ends. Germline-derived CDR1 and CDR2 are MGHRA and YSYEKL. CDR3 coding DNA: TGCGCCAGCAGCCAAATTACAGGGCCGGCTGAAGCTTTCTTT. Translating it yields CASSQITGPAEAFF.

The V and J genes are TRBV5-1 and TRBJ1-2; the match to TRBD1 covers 12 bases. CDR3 size: 15 residues. V lost 4 bases, J lost 2 bases, and 3 bases stayed unmatched. From germline, CDR1 is SGHRS and CDR2 YFSETQ. This chain's CDR3 is CASSLGTGGNYGYTF. In DNA form, the CDR3 reads TGCGCCAGCAGCCTCGGGACAGGGGGCAACTATGGCTACACCTTC.

This sequence joins TRBV29-1 and TRBJ2-4; either TRBD1 or TRBD2 may supply D (5 bases each). The length of the CDR3 is 12 residues. The germline CDR1 and CDR2 sequences are SQVTM and ANQGSEA. V lost 3 bases, J lost 7 bases, and 10 bases lay in between. This CDR3 is CSVDGTANIQYF. CDR3 DNA sequence: TGCAGCGTTGATGGGACGGCGAACATTCAGTACTTC.

V and J are TRBV28 and TRBJ2-1, with 7 bases matching TRBD1. Germline V gene sequence: CDR1 MDHEN, CDR2 SYDVKM. CDR3 size: 16 residues. Unmatched junction bases numbered 8, after V lost 5 bases and J lost 1 base. CDR3 nucleotide sequence: TGTGCCAGCAGTGGGACAGAATTCCTTTCCTACAATGAGCAGTTCTTC. Translated, it gives CASSGTEFLSYNEQFF.

This chain links TRBV29-1 with TRBJ2-1, with D possibly being TRBD1 (6 bases). V was clipped by 4 bases and J by 5 bases, with 15 bases between them. Germline loops: CDR1 SQVTM, CDR2 ANQGSEA. The CDR3 runs to 14 residues. CDR3 loop: CSVVGAGADNEQFF. As DNA, the CDR3 is TGCAGCGTTGTGGGGGCAGGGGCCGACAATGAGCAGTTCTTC.